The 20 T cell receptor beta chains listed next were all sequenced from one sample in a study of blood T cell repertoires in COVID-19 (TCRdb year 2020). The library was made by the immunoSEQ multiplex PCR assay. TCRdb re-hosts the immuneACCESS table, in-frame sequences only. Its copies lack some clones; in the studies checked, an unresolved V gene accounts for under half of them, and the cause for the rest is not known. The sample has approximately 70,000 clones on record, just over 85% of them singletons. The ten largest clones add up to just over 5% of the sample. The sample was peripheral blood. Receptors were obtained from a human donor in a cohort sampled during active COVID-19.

The CDR3 DNA reads TGTGCCAGCAGCCAAGGGGTTTGGGCGGACTTTTGGGATGAGCAGTTCTTC. Amino acids: CASSQGVWADFWDEQFF. The J gene is TRBJ2-1, the V gene TRBV3-1 (or the pseudogene TRBV3-2); D is perhaps TRBD2 (5 bases). The germline V and J ends were trimmed by 1 base and 8 bases, with 21 bases remaining between them. Germline assignment: CDR1 LGHDT and CDR2 YNNKEL (reference sequence). The CDR3 runs to 17 residues.

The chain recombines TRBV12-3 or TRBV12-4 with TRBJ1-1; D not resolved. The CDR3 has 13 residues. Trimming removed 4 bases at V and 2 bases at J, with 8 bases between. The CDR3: CASSSSTNTEAFF. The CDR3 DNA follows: TGTGCCAGCAGTTCGTCGACTAACACTGAAGCTTTCTTT.

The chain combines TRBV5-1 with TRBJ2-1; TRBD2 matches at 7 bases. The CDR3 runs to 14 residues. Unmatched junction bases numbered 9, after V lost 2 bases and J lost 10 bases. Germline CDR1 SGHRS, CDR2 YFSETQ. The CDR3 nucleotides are TGCGCCAGCAGCTTCCCACGCGGGGGTCAGGAGCAGTTCTTC. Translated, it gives CASSFPRGGQEQFF.

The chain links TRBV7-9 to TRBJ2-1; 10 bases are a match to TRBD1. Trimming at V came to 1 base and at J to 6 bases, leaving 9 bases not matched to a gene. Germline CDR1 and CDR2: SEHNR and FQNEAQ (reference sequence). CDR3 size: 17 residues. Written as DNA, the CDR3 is TGTGCCAGCAGCTTAGAGGGATTCGGGACAGGGGTCAATGAGCAGTTCTTC. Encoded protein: CASSLEGFGTGVNEQFF.

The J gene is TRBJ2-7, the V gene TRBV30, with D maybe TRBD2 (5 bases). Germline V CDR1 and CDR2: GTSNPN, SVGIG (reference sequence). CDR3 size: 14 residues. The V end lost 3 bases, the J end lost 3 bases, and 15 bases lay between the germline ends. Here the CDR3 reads CAWSLGGPVYEQYF. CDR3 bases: TGTGCCTGGAGCTTGGGCGGGCCCGTCTACGAGCAGTACTTC.

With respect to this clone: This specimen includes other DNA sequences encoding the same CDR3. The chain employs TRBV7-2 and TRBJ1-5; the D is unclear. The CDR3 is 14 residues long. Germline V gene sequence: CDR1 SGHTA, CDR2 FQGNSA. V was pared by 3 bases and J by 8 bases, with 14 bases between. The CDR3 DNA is TGTGCCAGCAGCTTGGGTCAGCCTGGAGAGCCCCAGCATTTT. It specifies CASSLGQPGEPQHF.

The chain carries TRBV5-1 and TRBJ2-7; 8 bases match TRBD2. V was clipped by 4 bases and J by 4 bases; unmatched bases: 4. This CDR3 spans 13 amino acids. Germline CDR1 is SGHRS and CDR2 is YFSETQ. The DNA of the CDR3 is TGCGCCAGCAGCGCCCGGGGGGGTTACGAGCAGTACTTC. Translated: CASSARGGYEQYF. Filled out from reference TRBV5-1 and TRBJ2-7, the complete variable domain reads KAGVTQTPRYLIKTRGQQVTLSCSPISGHRSVSWYQQTPGQGLQFLFEYFSETQRNKGNFPGRFSGRQFSNSRSEMNVSTLELGDSALYLCASSARGGYEQYFGPGTRLTVT.

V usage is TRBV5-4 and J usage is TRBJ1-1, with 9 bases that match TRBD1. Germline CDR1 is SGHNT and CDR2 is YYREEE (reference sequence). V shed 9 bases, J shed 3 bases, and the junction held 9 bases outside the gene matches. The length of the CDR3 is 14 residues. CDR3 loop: CATRSTGGDTEAFF. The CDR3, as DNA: TGTGCCACCCGGTCGACAGGGGGGGACACTGAAGCTTTCTTT.

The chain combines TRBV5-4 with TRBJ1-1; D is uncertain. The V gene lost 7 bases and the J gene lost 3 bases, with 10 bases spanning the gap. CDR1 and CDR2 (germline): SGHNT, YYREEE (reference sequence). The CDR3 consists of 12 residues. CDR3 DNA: TGTGCCAGCGGAGGGCCGGACACTGAAGCTTTCTTT. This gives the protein CASGGPDTEAFF.

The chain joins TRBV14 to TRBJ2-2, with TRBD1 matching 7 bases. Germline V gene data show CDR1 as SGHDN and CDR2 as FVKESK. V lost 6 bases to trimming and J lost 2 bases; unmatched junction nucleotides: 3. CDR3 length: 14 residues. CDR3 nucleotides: TGTGCCAGCAGACGGGACAGTAACACCGGGGAGCTGTTTTTT. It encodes CASRRDSNTGELFF. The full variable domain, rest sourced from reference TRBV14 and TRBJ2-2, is EAGVTQFPSHSVIEKGQTVTLRCDPISGHDNLYWYRRVMGKEIKFLLHFVKESKQDESGMPNNRFLAERTGGTYSTLKVQPAELEDSGVYFCASRRDSNTGELFFGEGSRLTVL.

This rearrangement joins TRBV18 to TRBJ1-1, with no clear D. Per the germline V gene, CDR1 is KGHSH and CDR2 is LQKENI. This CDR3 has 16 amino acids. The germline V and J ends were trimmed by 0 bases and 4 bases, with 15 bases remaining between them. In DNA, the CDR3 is TGTGCCAGCTCACCACCATTACGAGAATCCCTCACTGAAGCTTTCTTT. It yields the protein CASSPPLRESLTEAFF. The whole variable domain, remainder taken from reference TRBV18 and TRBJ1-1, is NAGVMQNPRHLVRRRGQEARLRCSPMKGHSHVYWYRQLPEEGLKFMVYLQKENIIDESGMPKERFSAEFPKEGPSILRIQQVVRGDSAAYFCASSPPLRESLTEAFFGQGTRLTVV.

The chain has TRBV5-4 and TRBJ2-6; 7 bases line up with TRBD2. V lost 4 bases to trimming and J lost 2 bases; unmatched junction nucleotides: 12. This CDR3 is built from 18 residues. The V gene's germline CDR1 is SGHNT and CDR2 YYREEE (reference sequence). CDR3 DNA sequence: TGTGCCAGCAGCACCGAGGGAGGGTTGGTCACTGGGGCCAACGTCCTGACTTTC. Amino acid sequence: CASSTEGGLVTGANVLTF. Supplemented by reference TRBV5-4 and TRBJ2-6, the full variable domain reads ETGVTQSPTHLIKTRGQQVTLRCSSQSGHNTVSWYQQALGQGPQFIFQYYREEENGRGNFPPRFSGLQFPNYSSELNVNALELDDSALYLCASSTEGGLVTGANVLTFGAGSRLTVL.

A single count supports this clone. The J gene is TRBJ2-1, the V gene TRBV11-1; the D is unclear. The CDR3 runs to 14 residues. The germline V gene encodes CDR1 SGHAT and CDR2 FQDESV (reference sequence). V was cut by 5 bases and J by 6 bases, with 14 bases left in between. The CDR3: CASSHRSKRNEQFF. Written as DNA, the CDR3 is TGTGCCAGCAGCCACCGTTCAAAGCGCAATGAGCAGTTCTTC.

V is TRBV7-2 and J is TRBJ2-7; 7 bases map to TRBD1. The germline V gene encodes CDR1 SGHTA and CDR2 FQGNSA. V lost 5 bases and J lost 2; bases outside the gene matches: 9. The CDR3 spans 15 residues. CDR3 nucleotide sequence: TGTGCCAGCAGCGCTTCCGGGACAGAGACCTACGAGCAGTACTTC. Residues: CASSASGTETYEQYF.

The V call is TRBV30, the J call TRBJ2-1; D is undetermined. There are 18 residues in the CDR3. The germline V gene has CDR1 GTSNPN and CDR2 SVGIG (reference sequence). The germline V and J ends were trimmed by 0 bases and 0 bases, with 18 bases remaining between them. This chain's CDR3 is CAWSVRDGSWSSYNEQFF. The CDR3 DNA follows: TGTGCCTGGAGTGTACGTGACGGATCCTGGAGCTCCTACAATGAGCAGTTCTTC. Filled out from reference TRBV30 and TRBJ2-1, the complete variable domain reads SQTIHQWPATLVQPVGSPLSLECTVEGTSNPNLYWYRQAAGRGLQLLFYSVGIGQISSEVPQNLSASRPQDRQFILSSKKLLLSDSGFYLCAWSVRDGSWSSYNEQFFGPGTRLTVL.

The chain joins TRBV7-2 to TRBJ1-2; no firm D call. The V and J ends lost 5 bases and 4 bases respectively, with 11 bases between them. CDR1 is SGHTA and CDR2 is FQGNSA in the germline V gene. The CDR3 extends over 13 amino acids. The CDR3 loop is CASSPEQLYGYTF. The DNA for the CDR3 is TGTGCCAGCAGCCCGGAGCAGCTCTATGGCTACACCTTC.

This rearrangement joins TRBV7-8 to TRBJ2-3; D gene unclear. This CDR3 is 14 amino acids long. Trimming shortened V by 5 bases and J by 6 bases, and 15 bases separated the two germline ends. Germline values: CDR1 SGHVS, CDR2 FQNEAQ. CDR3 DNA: TGTGCCAGCAGCCCCAGGATTTCAACGGATACGCAGTATTTT. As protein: CASSPRISTDTQYF.

The CDR3 DNA sequence: TGTGCCAGCAGTTTAGAGTTTAACTACGTAGATACGCAGTATTTT. This gives the protein CASSLEFNYVDTQYF. The chain links TRBV28 to TRBJ2-3; D is unresolved. The CDR3 sequence is 15 residues long. The germline V gene has CDR1 MDHEN and CDR2 SYDVKM. Trimming shortened V by 2 bases and J by 5 bases, and 14 bases separated the two germline ends.

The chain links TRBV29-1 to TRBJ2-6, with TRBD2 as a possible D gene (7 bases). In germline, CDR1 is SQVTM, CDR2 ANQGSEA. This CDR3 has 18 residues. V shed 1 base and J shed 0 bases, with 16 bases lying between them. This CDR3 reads CSVEVPRGGYSGANVLTF. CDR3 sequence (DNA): TGCAGCGTTGAAGTCCCTAGGGGGGGCTACTCTGGGGCCAACGTCCTGACTTTC.

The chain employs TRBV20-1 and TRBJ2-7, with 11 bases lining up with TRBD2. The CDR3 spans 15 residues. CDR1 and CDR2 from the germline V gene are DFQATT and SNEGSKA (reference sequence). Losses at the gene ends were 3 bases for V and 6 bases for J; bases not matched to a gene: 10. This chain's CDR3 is CSASWLAGGKGEQYF. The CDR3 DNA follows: TGCAGTGCTAGTTGGCTAGCGGGGGGAAAGGGCGAGCAGTACTTC.